In this sample, the clone carrying this TCR beta chain turned up once. Its matching antigen is unknown. Donors consisted of healthy bone marrow donors. This PCR relied on a set of 60 Vbeta primers and 13 Jbeta primers. The data were produced by immunoSEQ multiplex PCR, yet TCRdb's version contains in-frame clones alone and is incomplete. This table has some 130,000 clones, around 75% appearing once. This record belongs to a study of cytomegalovirus exposure and HLA in healthy donors. Regarding the study as a whole: Presence/absence results assume similar sequencing depth per donor, which may not hold. Most TCR beta V segments were productive about 87% or about 30% of the time in an earlier analysis. Specificity for CMV antigens was confirmed in vitro for a few of the CMV-associated chains.

With V trimmed by 1 base and J by 2 bases, 4 bases remained unmatched. This CDR3 contains 15 residues. Germline CDR1 reads SGHRS; CDR2 reads YFSETQ. This clonotype was sampled from a young man in good health and CMV-seronegative. V and J are TRBV5-1 and TRBJ1-2, with 8 positions matching TRBD1. Sequencing used PBMCs. The CDR3 is CASSLLGQGNYGYTF. CDR3 sequence (DNA): TGCGCCAGCAGCTTGCTCGGACAGGGAAACTATGGCTACACCTTC. The full variable domain, rest sourced from reference TRBV5-1 and TRBJ1-2, is KAGVTQTPRYLIKTRGQQVTLSCSPISGHRSVSWYQQTPGQGLQFLFEYFSETQRNKGNFPGRFSGRQFSNSRSEMNVSTLELGDSALYLCASSLLGQGNYGYTFGSGTRLTVV.